A single sample gave rise to the 28 T cell receptor beta chains below, sequenced in a study of cytomegalovirus exposure and HLA in healthy donors. Amplification used 60 Vbeta primers and 13 Jbeta primers. TCRdb's table, derived via immunoSEQ multiplex PCR, lists solely in-frame clones and lacks some. The sample includes tens of thousands of clones, roughly 80% of them seen just once. What was sequenced was PBMCs. The receptor source for this set is a woman under 40 in good health and CMV-seronegative.

V usage is TRBV29-1 and J usage is TRBJ2-7; the D is unclear. Germline V lookup: CDR1 SQVTM, CDR2 ANQGSEA. The CDR3 loop spans 13 amino acids. Between the trimmed V and J ends, which lost 0 bases and 4 bases, there was a span of 10 bases. CDR3 residues: CSVEDPGRYEQYF. The CDR3 DNA reads TGCAGCGTTGAAGATCCCGGTCGGTACGAGCAGTACTTC.

The CDR3 region is CASRGLAGAYEQYF. CDR3 DNA sequence: TGTGCCAGCAGGGGACTAGCGGGAGCCTACGAGCAGTACTTC. The chain is built from TRBV2 and TRBJ2-7, with TRBD2 matching over 14 bases. Germline CDR1 and CDR2: SNHLY and FYNNEI. This CDR3 is 14 amino acids long. J lost 2 bases, V lost 6 bases, and 0 bases had no gene match.

The chain joins TRBV23-1 to TRBJ2-1, with 9 positions matching TRBD1. TRBV23-1 is identified as an open reading frame with a role that is uncertain. The trim removed 4 bases at V and 6 bases at J, leaving 10 bases unmatched. The CDR3 loop spans 16 amino acids. This chain's CDR3 is CASSPRGGTGRNEQFF. In nucleotides, the CDR3 is TGCGCCAGCAGTCCACGGGGCGGGACAGGGCGCAATGAGCAGTTCTTC.

This clone was observed a handful of times. The chain joins TRBV7-6 to TRBJ2-1, with 8 bases lining up with TRBD2. The CDR3 is 15 amino acids. Germline V gives CDR1 SGHVS, CDR2 FNYEAQ. V lost 2 bases, J lost 5 bases, and 5 bases stayed unmatched. CDR3 amino acids: CASSLFSGGDNEQFF. The CDR3 DNA reads TGTGCCAGCAGCTTATTTTCGGGAGGGGACAATGAGCAGTTCTTC.

This clone is a singleton in its sample. The J gene is TRBJ2-7, the V gene TRBV7-8, with a possible D match to TRBD1 (6 bases). Per the germline V gene, CDR1 is SGHVS and CDR2 is FQNEAQ. Deletions cut 3 bases from V and 3 bases from J, with 12 bases between. CDR3 length: 14 residues. The DNA of the CDR3 is TGTGCCAGCAGCTTTGGAGACAGGTACTACGAGCAGTACTTC. This gives the protein CASSFGDRYYEQYF.

The rearrangement links TRBV5-1 to TRBJ2-7, with 9 bases that match TRBD2. V lost 4 bases, J lost 9 bases, and 8 bases stayed unmatched. Germline loops: CDR1 SGHRS, CDR2 YFSETQ. The CDR3 has 13 residues. For the CDR3, the DNA is TGCGCCAGCAGCCCCGGGCTAGCGGGGTGGCAGTACTTC. Residues: CASSPGLAGWQYF.

V usage is TRBV19 and J usage is TRBJ2-1; possible D gene TRBD1, 5 bases. Germline V CDR1 and CDR2: LNHDA, SQIVND (reference sequence). Between the trimmed V and J ends, which lost 1 base and 16 bases, there was a span of 17 bases. The CDR3 is made up of 13 amino acids. In DNA form, the CDR3 reads TGTGCCAGTAGTATAGTGGAAGGGGCCCGACCCTTCTTC. This gives the protein CASSIVEGARPFF.

The chain has TRBV9 and TRBJ1-1, with D uncertain. CDR1 is SGDLS, CDR2 YYNGEE, per germline. V was pared by 0 bases and J by 0 bases, with 3 bases between. This CDR3 is built from 13 residues. DNA of the CDR3: TGTGCCAGCAGCGTAGCAGTGAACACTGAAGCTTTCTTT. It codes for CASSVAVNTEAFF.

The chain combines TRBV20-1 with TRBJ2-7; possible D gene TRBD2, 6 bases. The CDR3 consists of 10 residues. Germline V gives CDR1 DFQATT, CDR2 SNEGSKA (reference sequence). V was pared by 6 bases and J by 9 bases, with 12 bases between. The CDR3 DNA is TGCAGTGCCAGACTAGAAGGGCAGTACTTC. Its translation is CSARLEGQYF.

The V call is TRBV11-2, the J call TRBJ2-1, with D hard to call. CDR3 length: 11 amino acids. V lost 8 bases to trimming and J lost 5 bases, with 7 bases between them. The V gene's germline CDR1 is SGHAT and CDR2 FQNNGV. In DNA form, the CDR3 reads TGTGCCAGCCGAGGAAACAATGAGCAGTTCTTC. This encodes CASRGNNEQFF.

The genes are TRBV6-1 and TRBJ1-5; 7 bases match TRBD1. V was clipped by 3 bases and J by 7 bases; unmatched bases: 3. This CDR3 has 13 amino acids. Germline-derived CDR1 and CDR2 are MNHNS and SASEGT. The CDR3 coding sequence is TGTGCCAGCAGTGACCCCAGGGGGCAGCCCCAGCATTTT. Its protein is CASSDPRGQPQHF.

The chain combines TRBV27 with TRBJ2-1, with a weak D call TRBD2 (5 bases). Germline V gene sequence: CDR1 MNHEY, CDR2 SMNVEV (reference sequence). The CDR3 totals 13 residues. Trimming took off 0 bases at V and 8 bases at J, with 8 bases between the two ends. CDR3 DNA: TGTGCCAGCAGTTTATCTCTGGGAGATGAGCAGTTCTTC. Translation: CASSLSLGDEQFF.

The CDR3 loop is CASSQESRERRDTQYF. The CDR3 DNA reads TGTGCCAGCAGCCAAGAAAGTCGGGAGCGGAGAGATACGCAGTATTTT. The chain carries TRBV4-2 and TRBJ2-3; possibly TRBD2 for D (6 bases). Per germline, CDR1 LGHNA and CDR2 YNFKEQ. The CDR3 extends over 16 amino acids. V shed 0 bases and J shed 5 bases, with 15 bases lying between them.

This chain links TRBV5-1 with TRBJ2-2; maybe TRBD2 (6 bases). The CDR3 loop spans 16 amino acids. Germline values: CDR1 SGHRS, CDR2 YFSETQ. V lost 6 bases to trimming and J lost 7 bases, with 22 bases between them. The CDR3 sequence is CASNHQGGARGGELFF. The CDR3 bases are TGCGCCAGCAACCACCAAGGAGGGGCAAGGGGCGGGGAGCTGTTTTTT.

The chain combines TRBV7-3 with TRBJ1-1; D unresolved. This CDR3 spans 15 amino acids. With 1 base removed from V and 4 bases from J, the gap between germline ends came to 13 bases. Germline V CDR1 and CDR2: SGHTA, FQGTGA. CDR3 in amino acids: CASSLMGGMGTEAFF. The CDR3 DNA reads TGTGCCAGCAGCTTAATGGGAGGGATGGGCACTGAAGCTTTCTTT.

The chain uses TRBV29-1 and TRBJ2-5; D perhaps matches TRBD1 (6 bases). Germline CDR1 and CDR2: SQVTM and ANQGSEA. The V gene lost 6 bases and the J gene lost 5 bases, with 16 bases spanning the gap. The CDR3 is 13 residues long. The CDR3 DNA is TGCAGCGTGGGGGCCCACCTGATGGAGACCCAGTACTTC. It is translated as CSVGAHLMETQYF.

This rearrangement joins TRBV6-5 to TRBJ1-5; D gene uncertain. The ends were cut back, 0 bases at V and 4 bases at J, with 7 bases in the middle. The CDR3 consists of 14 residues. Per the germline V gene, CDR1 is MNHEY and CDR2 is SVGAGI. For the CDR3, the DNA is TGTGCCAGCAGTTACTCGGGCCCTAATCAGCCCCAGCATTTT. The encoded protein is CASSYSGPNQPQHF.

V usage is TRBV10-1 and J usage is TRBJ1-1; 7 bases line up with TRBD1. The CDR3 spans 13 residues. Trimming removed 3 bases from V and 8 bases from J; junction bases left unmatched: 6. Germline V gives CDR1 WNHNN, CDR2 SYGVQD (reference sequence). CDR3 bases: TGCGCCAGCAGTGAACAGGGGAACGCCGAAGCTTTCTTT. Translation gives CASSEQGNAEAFF.

The chain joins TRBV5-1 to TRBJ1-3, with TRBD1 matching 7 bases. With 4 bases clipped from V and 0 bases from J, the junction kept 4 bases outside the gene matches. The CDR3 loop spans 15 amino acids. CDR1 and CDR2 from the germline V gene are SGHRS and YFSETQ. In DNA, the CDR3 is TGCGCCAGCAGCAGGGACAGTAACTCTGGAAACACCATATATTTT. Residues: CASSRDSNSGNTIYF.

This chain connects TRBV5-4 to TRBJ2-7, with 9 bases fitting TRBD1. After removal of 4 bases from V and 6 bases from J, the junction contained 8 bases not matched to a gene. The CDR3 has 14 residues. Looked up from germline, CDR1 is SGHNT and CDR2 is YYREEE (reference sequence). The DNA for the CDR3 is TGTGCCAGCAGCAGCCGGGGACAGGGTAGCGAGCAGTACTTC. It is translated as CASSSRGQGSEQYF.

The chain joins TRBV18 to TRBJ1-2; 9 bases are shared with TRBD1. This CDR3 has 15 residues. Unmatched junction bases numbered 10, after V lost 5 bases and J lost 6 bases. Germline-derived CDR1 and CDR2 are KGHSH and LQKENI. CDR3 in amino acids: CASSNPTGGLDGYTF. As DNA, the CDR3 is TGTGCCAGCTCAAACCCGACAGGGGGATTGGATGGCTACACCTTC.

The rearrangement uses TRBV5-1 and TRBJ1-5; possibly TRBD1 for D (6 bases). Germline V gives CDR1 SGHRS, CDR2 YFSETQ. The CDR3 spans 16 residues. V was pared by 6 bases and J by 3 bases, with 19 bases between. CDR3: CASITRGAVVNQPQHF. In DNA, the CDR3 is TGCGCCAGCATCACCAGGGGTGCGGTGGTCAATCAGCCCCAGCATTTT.

This chain links TRBV30 with TRBJ2-1, with 10 bases fitting TRBD2. The CDR3 spans 14 residues. CDR1 and CDR2 (germline): GTSNPN, SVGIG (reference sequence). V shed 2 bases, J shed 6 bases, and the junction held 4 bases outside the gene matches. The CDR3 reads CAWSSGRALNEQFF. CDR3 in DNA: TGTGCCTGGAGTAGCGGGAGGGCCCTCAATGAGCAGTTCTTC.

CDR3 DNA sequence: TGTGCCAGCAGCTTAGCGTCCGGGACAGGGGGTTCACCCCTCCACTTT. Its protein product is CASSLASGTGGSPLHF. J is TRBJ1-6 and V is TRBV7-9; 11 bases map to TRBD1. CDR1 is SEHNR, CDR2 FQNEAQ, per germline (reference sequence). This CDR3 comprises 16 residues. V lost 0 bases to trimming and J lost 9 bases; unmatched junction nucleotides: 4.

This chain joins TRBV10-3 and TRBJ2-1, with TRBD1 matching over 7 bases. This CDR3 is built from 14 residues. Germline CDR1 ENHRY, CDR2 SYGVKD. V lost 10 bases to trimming and J lost 1 base; unmatched junction nucleotides: 7. In nucleotides, the CDR3 is TGTGCCACCCTACCAGGGGGATCCTACAATGAGCAGTTCTTC. It encodes CATLPGGSYNEQFF.

This chain joins TRBV19 and TRBJ2-3, with a weak D call TRBD2 (5 bases). Germline V gene data show CDR1 as LNHDA and CDR2 as SQIVND (reference sequence). The CDR3 totals 13 residues. The V and J ends lost 5 bases and 3 bases respectively, with 9 bases between them. CDR3 coding DNA: TGTGCCAGTAGTGGACTTACAACAGATACGCAGTATTTT. This translates into CASSGLTTDTQYF.

The chain couples TRBV5-1 to TRBJ1-1, with a possible D match to TRBD1 (5 bases). Deletions cut 4 bases from V and 0 bases from J, with 13 bases between. This CDR3 is built from 15 residues. CDR1 and CDR2 from the germline V gene are SGHRS and YFSETQ. CDR3 loop: CASSLGRQMNTEAFF. The CDR3 coding sequence is TGCGCCAGCAGCCTGGGGAGACAGATGAACACTGAAGCTTTCTTT.

V usage is TRBV5-6 and J usage is TRBJ1-4; maybe TRBD1 (6 bases). V lost 4 bases, J lost 0 bases, and 10 bases lay in between. Germline assignment: CDR1 SGHDT and CDR2 YYEEEE. This CDR3 has 15 amino acids. Here the CDR3 reads CASSQRGSTNEKLFF. CDR3 DNA: TGTGCCAGCAGCCAAAGGGGGTCAACTAATGAAAAACTGTTTTTT.